Below, 12 T cell receptor delta chains from the same sample are listed, as sequenced in a study of Vδ1+ human thymocytes. Findings and caveats of the study: Thymic TRG and TRD repertoires appeared highly polyclonal, with Gaussian CDR3 length distributions.

RNA was extracted from the cells and then reverse transcribed. The CDR3 regions were amplified by multiplex PCR from V-gene primers to a constant-region primer. TCRdb reanalysed the multiplex PCR reads with CATT. There are about 25,000 delta-chain clones in the sample; roughly 6.7% occur only once, and approximately 1% lies in the top ten. No cognate antigen is known for these TCRs. The specimen was Vdelta1+ gamma-delta thymocytes from the thymus. Subset defined: FACS-sorted CD3+ TCRalphabeta- TCRVdelta1+ TCRVdelta2- thymocytes. Every receptor here comes from a girl less than two years old who had congenital heart surgery.

This clone has just a few counts. The chain joins TRDV1 to TRDJ1, with TRDD3 matching 11 bases. The length of the CDR3 is 18 residues. V lost 0 bases to trimming and J lost 10 bases; unmatched junction nucleotides: 16. Looked up from germline, CDR1 is TSWWSYY and CDR2 is QGS. CDR3 sequence reads: CALGELSDLLGDTLGLIF. CDR3 nucleotide sequence: TGTGCTCTTGGGGAACTATCCGACTTGCTGGGGGATACTCTTGGACTCATCTTT.

This clone was seen only a few times. This rearrangement joins TRDV1 to TRDJ1, with 11 bases that match TRDD3. Trimming took 3 bases from V and 2 from J; bases not matched to a gene: 8. The V gene's germline CDR1 is TSWWSYY and CDR2 QGS. The CDR3 extends over 17 amino acids. As DNA, the CDR3 is TGTGCTCTTGGGGAGACTTTACTGGGGGATAAGACCGATAAACTCATCTTT. It codes for CALGETLLGDKTDKLIF.

This clone has only a few counts. The chain is built from TRDV1 and TRDJ1; D remains ambiguous. Trimming left V 5 bases short and J 8 bases short, with 24 bases between. The CDR3 is 16 residues long. The germline V gene encodes CDR1 TSWWSYY and CDR2 QGS. The CDR3 bases are TGTGCTCTTGGGAACTCACTCCATCCGACGTACTGCAAACTCATCTTT. It codes for CALGNSLHPTYCKLIF.

In its sample, this clone was seen a few times. The rearrangement uses TRDV1 and TRDJ1, with 8 bases lining up with TRDD3. The CDR3 runs to 22 residues. Germline V gene sequence: CDR1 TSWWSYY, CDR2 QGS. The ends lost 4 bases at V and 0 bases at J; junction bases unmatched: 25. As DNA, the CDR3 is TGTGCTCTTGGGGGAAGAAACGGTGGCGGGATACGCCCGGGGAAATACACCGATAAACTCATCTTT. Its protein product is CALGGRNGGGIRPGKYTDKLIF.

The rearrangement uses TRDV1 and TRDJ1; 9 bases are a match to TRDD3. Germline CDR1 reads TSWWSYY; CDR2 reads QGS. Losses at the gene ends were 5 bases for V and 0 bases for J; bases not matched to a gene: 10. The CDR3 totals 17 residues. The CDR3 DNA is TGTGCTCTTGGGATCCTGGGGGATCCTTCGTACACCGATAAACTCATCTTT. It specifies CALGILGDPSYTDKLIF.

The sample holds a few counts of this clone. The chain uses TRDV1 and TRDJ1, with TRDD3 identical over 7 bases. The CDR3 loop spans 18 amino acids. J lost 11 bases, V lost 2 bases, and 23 bases had no gene match. The germline V gene has CDR1 TSWWSYY and CDR2 QGS. The CDR3 nucleotides are TGTGCTCTTGGGGAAGAACCGGATACTGGGGACCCCCGTCCTAGGCTCATCTTT. Protein product: CALGEEPDTGDPRPRLIF.

This chain links TRDV1 with TRDJ1, with D perhaps matching TRDD3 (5 bases). V was shortened by 2 bases and J by 0 bases, with 37 bases between the two germline ends. This CDR3 has 24 amino acids. CDR1 TSWWSYY and CDR2 QGS come from the germline V gene. The CDR3 reads CALGEARPILYGEPPVGYTDKLIF. The CDR3 DNA reads as TGTGCTCTTGGGGAAGCACGCCCCATCCTCTACGGGGAACCCCCTGTTGGATACACCGATAAACTCATCTTT.

This clone was seen more than once but under ten times. The chain links TRDV1 to TRDJ1; D may be TRDD3 (6 bases). Trimming took 9 bases from V and 0 from J, leaving 11 bases between them. The CDR3 extends over 13 amino acids. The germline gives CDR1 TSWWSYY, CDR2 QGS. The CDR3 spells CALTTGNTDKLIF. CDR3 coding DNA: TGTGCTCTCACAACTGGGAACACCGATAAACTCATCTTT.

The called J gene is TRDJ1, whereas the V gene has no call; the table's D call, TRDD3, was not checked against the DNA. The CDR3 sequence is 22 residues long. This chain's CDR3 is CALGELNFSTVPLSGLTDKLIF. The CDR3 DNA sequence: TGTGCTCTTGGGGAACTAAACTTCTCAACCGTTCCTTTATCGGGACTCACCGATAAACTCATCTTT.

This clone has only a few counts. At one end, the junction sequence differs from germline, possibly due to a read error. The chain employs TRDV1 and TRDJ1, with 9 positions matching TRDD3. CDR1 TSWWSYY and CDR2 QGS come from the germline V gene. The CDR3 totals 19 residues. The CDR3 sequence: CALGEPARYWGKYTDKPIF. CDR3 DNA: TGTGCTCTTGGGGAACCGGCACGGTACTGGGGGAAGTACACCGATAAACCCATCTTT.

The chain uses TRDV1 and TRDJ1, with 11 positions matching TRDD3. Unmatched junction bases numbered 12, after V lost 2 bases and J lost 1 base. Germline V lookup: CDR1 TSWWSYY, CDR2 QGS. This CDR3 is 19 amino acids long. For the CDR3, the DNA is TGTGCTCTTGGGGAATGCCGTACTCTGGGGGATACTTGCACCGATAAACTCATCTTT. This translates into CALGECRTLGDTCTDKLIF.

A single count supports this clone. The assigned J gene is TRDJ1, but the V gene is uncalled; the table's D call of TRDD3 was not tested on the DNA. This CDR3 has 22 residues. The CDR3 loop reads CALGPTTTYLRSGGYYTDKLIF. CDR3 DNA: TGTGCTCTTGGGCCCACTACCACCTACCTACGGTCTGGGGGATATTACACCGATAAACTCATCTTT.